This TCR beta chain was recovered during a study of blood T cell repertoires in COVID-19. Overall study context: The cDNA or gDNA used as material had been derived from T cells, B-cell-depleted T cells, or PBMCs.

The CDR3 runs 15 residues. Trimming took off 6 bases at V and 3 bases at J, with 15 bases between the two ends. Germline CDR1 reads SGDLS; CDR2 reads YYNGEE. Libraries were prepared by immunoSEQ multiplex PCR; TCRdb keeps only in-frame clonotypes and omits some of them. Of about 140,000 clones in the sample, about nine tenths were seen once. This sequence originates from an elderly woman with acute or convalescent COVID-19. The specimen was peripheral blood. This chain uses TRBV9 with TRBJ1-4; no clear D. The CDR3 bases are TGTGCCAGCAACCTGAGGTCACTGTCTAATGAAAAACTGTTTTTT. It specifies CASNLRSLSNEKLFF.